The 23 T cell receptor beta chains presented below share a single source sample, sequenced in a study of blood T cell repertoires in COVID-19. The method was immunoSEQ multiplex PCR; TCRdb's version includes in-frame clones alone and lacks a portion of them. The table shows 110,000 to 150,000 clones, with around nine tenths occurring only once. The sequencing input was peripheral blood. Receptors originate from a woman aged 40 to 50 with acute or convalescent COVID-19.

Of note for this clone: Germline and junction disagree at one end, which may indicate a read error. The chain couples TRBV24-1 to TRBJ1-1, with unresolved D. The CDR3 runs 15 residues. The germline gives CDR1 KGHDR, CDR2 SFDVKD. The CDR3 is CATSDLQSPTQALTF. CDR3 nucleotides: TGTGCCACCAGTGATTTGCAGTCCCCCACCCAGGCCTTAACCTTT.

This clone is a singleton in its sample. The chain is built from TRBV5-1 and TRBJ2-5; D is undetermined. Germline loops: CDR1 SGHRS, CDR2 YFSETQ. The CDR3 covers 15 residues. Deletions cut 5 bases from V and 3 bases from J, with 17 bases between. For the CDR3, the DNA is TGCGCCAGCAGTCCTCGGGTACCCTACGAAGAGACCCAGTACTTC. Its protein product is CASSPRVPYEETQYF.

This clone was counted a single time. The CDR3 region has the DNA TGTGCCAGCAGTTACTCAACGGGCACAGATACGCAGTATTTT. Its translation is CASSYSTGTDTQYF. The rearrangement joins TRBV6-5 to TRBJ2-3; D gene uncertain. Germline V gives CDR1 MNHEY, CDR2 SVGAGI. The CDR3 sequence is 14 residues long. V was pared by 0 bases and J by 1 base, with 5 bases between.

This clone was seen once. The rearrangement uses TRBV4-2 and TRBJ2-1; TRBD2 matches 8 bases. With 0 bases clipped from V and 7 bases from J, the junction kept 11 bases outside the gene matches. This CDR3 has 17 residues. Germline CDR1 reads LGHNA; CDR2 reads YNFKEQ. The chain's CDR3 is CASSQEEGTRGGNEQFF. The DNA for the CDR3 is TGTGCCAGCAGCCAAGAGGAAGGGACTAGGGGGGGGAATGAGCAGTTCTTC.

This clone has a single count. V is TRBV7-2 and J is TRBJ1-5, with no clear D. The CDR3 is 14 amino acids. Trimming left V 2 bases short and J 2 bases short, with 7 bases between. Germline V gene sequence: CDR1 SGHTA, CDR2 FQGNSA. This CDR3 reads CASSLKQGNQPQHF. DNA of the CDR3: TGTGCCAGCAGCTTAAAGCAGGGCAATCAGCCCCAGCATTTT.

The CDR3 coding sequence is TGCGCCAGCAGCCAAGATGTAGTTGATAGGACATTTTCCTACGAGCAGTACTTC. Translation: CASSQDVVDRTFSYEQYF. The gene calls are TRBV4-3 and TRBJ2-7; TRBD1 is a possible D gene (5 bases). CDR3 length equals 18 residues. The V gene lost 0 bases and the J gene lost 1 base, with 19 bases spanning the gap. CDR1 is LGHNA and CDR2 is YSLEER in the germline V gene.

This clone was seen once. The chain joins TRBV7-8 to TRBJ2-2, with D possibly being TRBD2 (7 bases). Per the germline V gene, CDR1 is SGHVS and CDR2 is FQNEAQ. V was cut by 4 bases and J by 6 bases, with 15 bases left in between. The CDR3 runs 15 residues. The CDR3 protein is CASSYGGPFAGELFF. The CDR3 nucleotides read TGTGCCAGCAGCTACGGGGGGCCCTTTGCCGGGGAGCTGTTTTTT.

The chain uses TRBV25-1 and TRBJ1-2; D not certain. Germline-derived CDR1 and CDR2 are MGHDK and SYGVNS. V lost 4 bases and J lost 3, with 6 bases in between. The CDR3 runs 12 residues. The CDR3 sequence: CASSVGYYGYTF. DNA of the CDR3: TGTGCCAGCAGTGTCGGTTACTATGGCTACACCTTC.

V usage is TRBV2 and J usage is TRBJ2-3, with 9 positions matching TRBD2. V was clipped by 4 bases and J by 5 bases; unmatched bases: 10. The CDR3 spans 16 residues. Per germline, CDR1 SNHLY and CDR2 FYNNEI. The CDR3 bases are TGTGCCAGCAGTGGGCTTAAGGTAGCGGGAGTAGATACGCAGTATTTT. Amino acids: CASSGLKVAGVDTQYF.

The chain uses TRBV4-1 and TRBJ1-1; D not resolved. Germline lookup yields CDR1 MGHRA and CDR2 YSYEKL. Between the trimmed V and J ends, which lost 0 bases and 2 bases, there was a span of 10 bases. The CDR3 loop spans 15 amino acids. The CDR3 here is CASSQDVRINTEAFF. CDR3 coding DNA: TGCGCCAGCAGCCAAGATGTGAGGATAAACACTGAAGCTTTCTTT.

The chain joins TRBV11-3 to TRBJ2-1; 7 bases map to TRBD1. CDR1 is SGHNT, CDR2 YENEEA, per germline. Trimming cost V 5 bases and J 3 bases; bases outside gene matches: 10. This CDR3 region has 16 residues. CDR3 in amino acids: CASSPPNRGGYNEQFF. The CDR3 DNA reads TGTGCCAGCAGCCCCCCTAACAGGGGTGGCTACAATGAGCAGTTCTTC.

This chain connects TRBV7-2 to TRBJ1-1; 10 positions match TRBD1. CDR1 is SGHTA, CDR2 FQGNSA, per germline. This CDR3 spans 14 amino acids. J gave up 11 bases and V 1 base, and 7 bases lay outside the gene matches. CDR3 sequence (DNA): TGTGCCAGCAGCTTAGTTCGGACAGGGGGGAATGCTTTCTTT. It encodes CASSLVRTGGNAFF.

The chain is built from TRBV2 and TRBJ2-3; no definite D call. This CDR3 has 19 residues. V was pared by 5 bases and J by 0 bases, with 24 bases between. Per the germline V gene, CDR1 is SNHLY and CDR2 is FYNNEI. CDR3 loop: CASSTRNLRREQSTDTQYF. CDR3 sequence (DNA): TGTGCCAGCAGTACCCGTAACTTAAGAAGAGAGCAAAGCACAGATACGCAGTATTTT.

This chain links TRBV11-2 with TRBJ2-7, with 7 nucleotides matching TRBD2. The germline gives CDR1 SGHAT, CDR2 FQNNGV. The CDR3 runs to 15 residues. V was clipped by 4 bases and J by 2 bases; unmatched bases: 8. The CDR3 is CASSSQSGTTYEQYF. Written as DNA, the CDR3 is TGTGCCAGCAGCTCCCAAAGCGGGACCACCTACGAGCAGTACTTC.

Comments on this clone: A far larger clone is off by one base, so a read error is likely. This chain connects TRBV12-1 to TRBJ1-1; the table gives TRBD1 as D, unverified against the DNA. TRBV12-1 is tagged as a pseudogene. There are 12 residues in the CDR3. The CDR3 loop is CASSLGGPEAFF. For the CDR3, the DNA is TGTGCCAGCAGCTTAGGGGGCCCTGAAGCTTTCTTT.

This chain's CDR3 is CAWTRGADYGYTF. DNA of the CDR3: TGTGCCTGGACCAGGGGGGCTGACTATGGCTACACCTTC. The chain recombines TRBV30 with TRBJ1-2; 7 positions match TRBD1. The CDR3 loop spans 13 amino acids. Germline CDR1 is GTSNPN and CDR2 is SVGIG (reference sequence). Trimming cost V 4 bases and J 3 bases; bases outside gene matches: 5.

The chain couples TRBV5-1 to TRBJ1-5; D may be TRBD1 (5 bases). This CDR3 contains 14 residues. The germline CDR1 and CDR2 sequences are SGHRS and YFSETQ. With 0 bases removed from V and 6 bases from J, the gap between germline ends came to 10 bases. In DNA, the CDR3 is TGCGCCAGCAGCTTGGGAGGGGAGGGTCAGCCCCAGCATTTT. As protein: CASSLGGEGQPQHF.

J is TRBJ2-7 and V is TRBV6-2 or TRBV6-3; 7 bases map to TRBD2. CDR1 is MNHEY, CDR2 SVGEGT, per germline. There are 16 residues in the CDR3. V gave up 6 bases and J gave up 0 bases; unmatched junction bases: 11. CDR3 region: CASRPSIGGSSYEQYF. DNA of the CDR3: TGTGCCAGCAGGCCTTCGATCGGGGGGAGCTCCTACGAGCAGTACTTC.

The rearrangement links TRBV9 to TRBJ1-3; weak D call: TRBD1 (5 bases). The length of the CDR3 is 15 residues. V was cut by 5 bases and J by 0 bases, with 12 bases left in between. Germline CDR1 is SGDLS and CDR2 is YYNGEE. The CDR3 sequence is CASSPRQFSGNTIYF. CDR3 nucleotides: TGTGCCAGCAGTCCCAGACAGTTCTCTGGAAACACCATATATTTT.

The V call is TRBV21-1, the J call TRBJ2-4; the D call in the table, TRBD1, was not verified against the DNA. TRBV21-1 counts as a pseudogene. The CDR3 is 21 residues long. The CDR3 region is CASSTSPSIQAGRGAKNIQYF. DNA of the CDR3: TGTGCCAGCAGCACAAGCCCATCTATACAGGCGGGCAGGGGTGCCAAAAACATTCAGTACTTC.

This chain uses TRBV27 with TRBJ2-1; 12 nucleotides agree with TRBD2. This CDR3 is 16 amino acids long. V was clipped by 8 bases and J by 1 base; unmatched bases: 6. The V gene's germline CDR1 is MNHEY and CDR2 SMNVEV (reference sequence). In DNA form, the CDR3 reads TGTGCCAGCTGGACTAGCGGGATGCATTCCTACAATGAGCAGTTCTTC. It codes for CASWTSGMHSYNEQFF.

This sequence joins TRBV30 and TRBJ1-1; perhaps TRBD1 as D (5 bases). V was shortened by 0 bases and J by 0 bases, with 5 bases between the two germline ends. Germline assignment: CDR1 GTSNPN and CDR2 SVGIG (reference sequence). The CDR3 is made up of 13 amino acids. The DNA of the CDR3 is TGTGCCTGGAGTGTACAGGTGAACACTGAAGCTTTCTTT. Encoded protein: CAWSVQVNTEAFF.

This clone was counted only a few times. The chain carries TRBV30 and TRBJ1-1; the D gene is possibly TRBD1 (6 bases). The V and J ends lost 8 bases and 0 bases respectively, with 16 bases between them. This CDR3 is 14 amino acids long. Per the germline V gene, CDR1 is GTSNPN and CDR2 is SVGIG (reference sequence). CDR3 in amino acids: CARGQGRMNTEAFF. CDR3 DNA: TGTGCCCGGGGCCAGGGGCGAATGAACACTGAAGCTTTCTTT.